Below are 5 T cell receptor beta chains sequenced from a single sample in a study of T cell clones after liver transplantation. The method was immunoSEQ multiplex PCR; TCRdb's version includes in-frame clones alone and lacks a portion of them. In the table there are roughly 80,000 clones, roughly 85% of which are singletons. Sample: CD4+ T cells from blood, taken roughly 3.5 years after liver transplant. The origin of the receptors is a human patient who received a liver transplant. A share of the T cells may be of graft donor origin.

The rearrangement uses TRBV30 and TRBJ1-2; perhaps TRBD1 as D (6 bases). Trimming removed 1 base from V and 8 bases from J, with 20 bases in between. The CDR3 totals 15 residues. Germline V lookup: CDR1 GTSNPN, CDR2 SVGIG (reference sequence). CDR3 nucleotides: TGTGCCTGGAGTGGCCGGGGGCAGGGGCGGGGAGGCTACACCTTC. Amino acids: CAWSGRGQGRGGYTF.

The CDR3 DNA is TGTGCAGCGGGAGGCCAGTACAATGAGCAGTTCTTC. It translates to CAAGGQYNEQFF. The chain carries TRBV6-1 and TRBJ2-1; 9 nucleotides line up with TRBD2. This CDR3 spans 12 amino acids. Germline-derived CDR1 and CDR2 are MNHNS and SASEGT.

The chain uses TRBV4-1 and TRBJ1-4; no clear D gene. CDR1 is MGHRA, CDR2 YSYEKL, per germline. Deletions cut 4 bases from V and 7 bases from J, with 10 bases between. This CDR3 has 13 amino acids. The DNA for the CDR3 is TGCGCCAGCAGCCCCCAAACGGGTGAAAAACTGTTTTTT. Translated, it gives CASSPQTGEKLFF.

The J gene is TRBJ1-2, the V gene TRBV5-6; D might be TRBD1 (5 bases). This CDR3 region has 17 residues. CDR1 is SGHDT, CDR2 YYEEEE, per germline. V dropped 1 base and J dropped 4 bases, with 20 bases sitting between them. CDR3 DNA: TGTGCCAGCAGCTTGCGGTCGGGTCGGGGCGTAGGCTATGGCTACACCTTC. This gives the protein CASSLRSGRGVGYGYTF.

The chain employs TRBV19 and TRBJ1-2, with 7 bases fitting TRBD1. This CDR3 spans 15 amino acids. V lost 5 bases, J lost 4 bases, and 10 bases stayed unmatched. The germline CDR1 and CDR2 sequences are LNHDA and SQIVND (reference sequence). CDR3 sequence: CASSFPTGASYGYTF. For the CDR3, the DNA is TGTGCCAGTAGTTTTCCTACAGGGGCCTCCTATGGCTACACCTTC.